This entry lists 14 T cell receptor beta chains sequenced from one sample in a study of graft-versus-host responses after intestinal transplantation. Data came from immunoSEQ multiplex PCR; TCRdb stores just in-frame clones and leaves some out. The table has approximately 74,000 clones, approximately 90% seen once; the top ten hold roughly 0.66%. This sample comprised PBMCs, obtained 98 days after intestinal transplantation. Every receptor here comes from a human patient who received an intestinal transplant, so some T cells may come from the graft donor.

The rearrangement uses TRBV6-5 and TRBJ2-3; D is possibly TRBD1 or TRBD2 (6 bases each). Germline loops: CDR1 MNHEY, CDR2 SVGAGI. This CDR3 is 13 amino acids long. Trimming pared 8 bases from V and 1 base from J, leaving 10 bases between. The CDR3 DNA sequence: TGTGCCAGCCGGAGGGGGGGCACAGATACGCAGTATTTT. Translation gives CASRRGGTDTQYF.

J is TRBJ2-7 and V is TRBV30; 10 bases are a match to TRBD1. V dropped 4 bases and J dropped 7; count of bases not matched to a gene: 4. The V gene's germline CDR1 is GTSNPN and CDR2 SVGIG (reference sequence). The CDR3 runs 12 residues. CDR3 sequence reads: CAWKGQGSEQYF. In nucleotides, the CDR3 is TGTGCCTGGAAGGGACAGGGGTCTGAGCAGTACTTC.

The rearrangement links TRBV4-1 to TRBJ2-3; 10 nucleotides match TRBD2. Germline values: CDR1 MGHRA, CDR2 YSYEKL. Trimming removed 4 bases from V and 2 bases from J; junction bases left unmatched: 6. This CDR3 has 16 residues. This CDR3 is CASSPPGLAITDTQYF. In DNA, the CDR3 is TGCGCCAGCAGCCCACCGGGACTAGCGATCACAGATACGCAGTATTTT.

This clone was seen a few times. This chain joins TRBV7-8 and TRBJ2-7, with 8 bases lining up with TRBD2. Germline V gene sequence: CDR1 SGHVS, CDR2 FQNEAQ. V dropped 7 bases and J dropped 7; count of bases not matched to a gene: 6. This CDR3 is built from 12 residues. In DNA, the CDR3 is TGTGCCAGCATCAGCGGGAGAGGGGAGCAGTACTTC. This translates into CASISGRGEQYF.

This chain joins TRBV6-1 and TRBJ2-7; the D is unclear. The CDR3 length is 11 residues. CDR1 and CDR2 from the germline V gene are MNHNS and SASEGT. Trimming cost V 4 bases and J 4 bases, with 5 bases left between them. The CDR3 sequence: CASSGQYEQYF. CDR3 sequence (DNA): TGTGCCAGCAGTGGGCAGTACGAGCAGTACTTC.

This clone was seen once. The V gene is TRBV27, the J gene TRBJ1-2; D remains unclear. The V gene lost 6 bases and the J gene lost 6 bases, with 14 bases spanning the gap. The CDR3 loop spans 13 amino acids. The germline gives CDR1 MNHEY, CDR2 SMNVEV (reference sequence). CDR3 coding DNA: TGTGCCAGCAGCCCCAGTATTATGGATGGCTACACCTTC. The encoded protein is CASSPSIMDGYTF.

The rearrangement joins TRBV6-5 to TRBJ1-4, with TRBD1 matching 7 bases. The germline V gene has CDR1 MNHEY and CDR2 SVGAGI. The CDR3 is made up of 16 amino acids. V shed 2 bases, J shed 4 bases, and the junction held 7 bases outside the gene matches. CDR3 nucleotide sequence: TGTGCCAGCAGTTACGGTTGGGACAGCATTAATGAAAAACTGTTTTTT. Translating it yields CASSYGWDSINEKLFF.

The chain recombines TRBV23-1 with TRBJ1-5; D call uncertain. TRBV23-1 is treated as an ORF (open reading frame) with a function not yet certain. This CDR3 is 16 amino acids long. V gave up 3 bases and J gave up 3 bases, with 15 bases separating them. The CDR3 sequence: CASSQSPAILNQPQHF. The CDR3 nucleotides are TGCGCCAGCAGTCAGTCGCCCGCCATCCTCAATCAGCCCCAGCATTTT.

V gene TRBV5-8 combines with J gene TRBJ1-1; no clear D gene. Germline V CDR1 and CDR2: SGHTS, YDEGEE. The CDR3 loop spans 14 amino acids. V shed 0 bases and J shed 3 bases, with 9 bases lying between them. The CDR3 is CASSLVRRHTEAFF. CDR3 DNA sequence: TGTGCCAGCAGCTTGGTCCGGCGGCACACTGAAGCTTTCTTT.

This rearrangement joins TRBV5-8 to TRBJ1-2; D gene unclear. Germline V gene data show CDR1 as SGHTS and CDR2 as YDEGEE. The V and J ends lost 2 bases and 2 bases respectively, with 13 bases between them. The CDR3 is 15 amino acids. The CDR3 sequence is CASSFPWGGNYGYTF. The CDR3 coding sequence is TGTGCCAGCAGCTTCCCGTGGGGAGGCAACTATGGCTACACCTTC. Combining the CDR3 with reference TRBV5-8 and TRBJ1-2 gives the whole variable domain EAGVTQSPTHLIKTRGQQATLRCSPISGHTSVYWYQQALGLGLQFLLWYDEGEERNRGNFPPRFSGRQFPNYSSELNVNALELEDSALYLCASSFPWGGNYGYTFGSGTRLTVV.

This clone is a singleton in its sample. The chain links TRBV12-5 to TRBJ2-1; TRBD2 matches 7 bases. The V and J ends lost 0 bases and 0 bases, in that order; junction bases with no gene match: 14. Germline CDR1 LGHNT, CDR2 FRNRAP. The CDR3 contains 20 residues. As DNA, the CDR3 is TGTGCTAGTGGTTTGGTACCCGCTAGCGGCATAAACTTCTCCTACAATGAGCAGTTCTTC. Encoded protein: CASGLVPASGINFSYNEQFF.

The CDR3 DNA reads TGTGCCAGTAGTATAGTTAGGGACAGGGGGACCTACGAGCAGTACTTC. This codes for CASSIVRDRGTYEQYF. The gene calls are TRBV19 and TRBJ2-7; TRBD1 matches 11 bases. This CDR3 is 16 amino acids long. V gave up 1 base and J gave up 2 bases; unmatched junction bases: 4. Germline V lookup: CDR1 LNHDA, CDR2 SQIVND (reference sequence).

This clone was counted once. The chain uses TRBV6-5 and TRBJ2-7; maybe TRBD2 (5 bases). The germline V and J ends were trimmed by 2 bases and 4 bases, with 12 bases remaining between them. Per the germline V gene, CDR1 is MNHEY and CDR2 is SVGAGI. The CDR3 runs 14 residues. The CDR3 loop is CASSYRGYHYEQYF. CDR3 nucleotides: TGTGCCAGCAGTTACCGCGGGTACCATTACGAGCAGTACTTC.

This sequence joins TRBV4-1 and TRBJ1-5, with 8 bases aligning to TRBD1. The ends lost 3 bases at V and 9 bases at J; junction bases unmatched: 7. Germline CDR1 is MGHRA and CDR2 is YSYEKL. The CDR3 is 14 residues long. CDR3 bases: TGCGCCAGCAGCCACCAGACAGGGGAATGGCCCCAGCATTTT. Its translation is CASSHQTGEWPQHF.